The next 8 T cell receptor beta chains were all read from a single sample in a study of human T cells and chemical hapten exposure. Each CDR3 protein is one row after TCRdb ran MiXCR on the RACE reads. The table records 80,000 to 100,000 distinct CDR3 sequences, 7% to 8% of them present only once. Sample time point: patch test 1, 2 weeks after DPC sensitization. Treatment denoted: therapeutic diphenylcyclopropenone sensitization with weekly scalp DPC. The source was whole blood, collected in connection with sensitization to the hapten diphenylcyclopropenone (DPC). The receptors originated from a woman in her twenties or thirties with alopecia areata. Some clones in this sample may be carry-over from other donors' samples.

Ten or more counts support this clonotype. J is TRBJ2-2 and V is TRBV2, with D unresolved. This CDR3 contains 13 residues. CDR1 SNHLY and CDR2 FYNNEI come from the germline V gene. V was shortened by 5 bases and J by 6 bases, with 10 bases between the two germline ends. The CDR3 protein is CASSLYIAGELFF. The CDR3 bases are TGTGCCAGCAGTCTATATATCGCCGGGGAGCTGTTTTTT.

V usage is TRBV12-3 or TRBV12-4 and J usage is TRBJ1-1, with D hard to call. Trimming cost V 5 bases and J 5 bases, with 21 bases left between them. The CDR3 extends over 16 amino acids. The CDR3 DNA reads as TGTGCCAGCAGTACCCGGGCGGAAAGCCGTCGAACTGAAGCTTTCTTT. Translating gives CASSTRAESRRTEAFF.

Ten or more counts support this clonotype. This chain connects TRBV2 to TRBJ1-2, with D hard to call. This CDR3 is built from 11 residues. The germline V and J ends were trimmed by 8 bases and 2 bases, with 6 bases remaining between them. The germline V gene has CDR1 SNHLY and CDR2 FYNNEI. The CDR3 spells CASVENYGYTF. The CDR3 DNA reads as TGTGCCAGCGTAGAGAACTATGGCTACACCTTC. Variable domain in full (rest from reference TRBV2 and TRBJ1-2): EPEVTQTPSHQVTQMGQEVILRCVPISNHLYFYWYRQILGQKVEFLVSFYNNEISEKSEIFDDQFSVERPDGSNFTLKIRSTKLEDSAMYFCASVENYGYTFGSGTRLTVV.

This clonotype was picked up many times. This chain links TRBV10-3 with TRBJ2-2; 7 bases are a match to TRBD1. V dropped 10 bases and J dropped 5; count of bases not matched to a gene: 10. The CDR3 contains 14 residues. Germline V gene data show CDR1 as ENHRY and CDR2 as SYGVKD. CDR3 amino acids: CATKTGAPTGELFF. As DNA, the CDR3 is TGTGCCACCAAAACAGGGGCCCCTACCGGGGAGCTGTTTTTT.

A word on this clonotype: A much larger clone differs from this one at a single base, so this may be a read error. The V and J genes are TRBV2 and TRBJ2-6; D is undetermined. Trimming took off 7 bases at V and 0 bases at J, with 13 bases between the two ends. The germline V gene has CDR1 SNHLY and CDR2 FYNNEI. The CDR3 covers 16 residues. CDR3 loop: CASTLPTRSGANVLTF. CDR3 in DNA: TGTGCCAGCACCCTACCCACGCGCTCTGGGGCCAACGTCCTGACTTTC.

The DNA of the CDR3 is TGTGCCAGCAGCTTAAACAAGGGGGGGGAAAAACTGTTTTTT. Translated, it gives CASSLNKGGEKLFF. The chain joins TRBV7-2 to TRBJ1-4, with D maybe TRBD1 (6 bases). This CDR3 has 14 amino acids. The V gene lost 2 bases and the J gene lost 8 bases, with 12 bases spanning the gap. CDR1 and CDR2 (germline): SGHTA, FQGNSA.

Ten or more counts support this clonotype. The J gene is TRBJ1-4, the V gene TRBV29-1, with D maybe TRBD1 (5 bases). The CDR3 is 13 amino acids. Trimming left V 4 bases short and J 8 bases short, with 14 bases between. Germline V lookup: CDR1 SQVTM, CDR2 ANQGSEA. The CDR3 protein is CSVVVLWGEKLFF. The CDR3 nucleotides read TGCAGCGTTGTTGTCCTTTGGGGGGAAAAACTGTTTTTT. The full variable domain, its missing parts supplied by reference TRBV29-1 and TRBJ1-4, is SAVISQKPSRDICQRGTSLTIQCQVDSQVTMMFWYRQQPGQSLTLIATANQGSEATYESGFVIDKFPISRPNLTFSTLTVSNMSPEDSSIYLCSVVVLWGEKLFFGSGTQLSVL.

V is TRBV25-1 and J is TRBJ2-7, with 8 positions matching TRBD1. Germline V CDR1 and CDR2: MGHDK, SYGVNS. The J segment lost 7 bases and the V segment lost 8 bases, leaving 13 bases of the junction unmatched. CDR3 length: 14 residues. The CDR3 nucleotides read TGTGCCAGCCGCCAGGGGGCGCAGGCGGGAGAGCAGTACTTC. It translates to CASRQGAQAGEQYF.